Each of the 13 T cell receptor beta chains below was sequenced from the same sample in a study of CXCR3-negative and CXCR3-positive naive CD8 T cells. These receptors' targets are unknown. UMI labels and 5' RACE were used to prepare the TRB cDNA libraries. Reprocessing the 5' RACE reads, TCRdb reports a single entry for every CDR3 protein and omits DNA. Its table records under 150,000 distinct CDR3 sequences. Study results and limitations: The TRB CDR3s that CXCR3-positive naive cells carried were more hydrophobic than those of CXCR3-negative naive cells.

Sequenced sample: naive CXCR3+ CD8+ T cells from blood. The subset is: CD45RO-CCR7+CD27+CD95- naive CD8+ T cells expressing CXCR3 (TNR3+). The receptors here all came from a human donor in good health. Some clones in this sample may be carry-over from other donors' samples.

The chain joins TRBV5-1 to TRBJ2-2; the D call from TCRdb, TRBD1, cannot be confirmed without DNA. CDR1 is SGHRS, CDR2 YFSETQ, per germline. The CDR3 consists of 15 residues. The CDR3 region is CASSLSGPFTGELFF.

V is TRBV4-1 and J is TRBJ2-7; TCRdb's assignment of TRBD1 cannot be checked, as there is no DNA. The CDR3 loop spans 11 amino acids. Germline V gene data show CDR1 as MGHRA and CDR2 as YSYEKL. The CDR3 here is CASSLGTEQYF.

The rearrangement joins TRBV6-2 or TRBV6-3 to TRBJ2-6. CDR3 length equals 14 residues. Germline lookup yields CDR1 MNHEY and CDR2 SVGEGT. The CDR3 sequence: CASSDGSGANVLTF.

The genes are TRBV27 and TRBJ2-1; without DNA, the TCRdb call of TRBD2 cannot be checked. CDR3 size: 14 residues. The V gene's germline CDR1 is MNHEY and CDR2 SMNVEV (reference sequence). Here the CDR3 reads CASSLRGGINEQFF.

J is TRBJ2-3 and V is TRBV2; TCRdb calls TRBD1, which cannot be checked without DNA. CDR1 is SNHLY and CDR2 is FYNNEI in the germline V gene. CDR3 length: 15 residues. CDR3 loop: CASSLAGGPTDTQYF.

The CDR3 reads CASSEGRTEAFF. The chain couples TRBV7-9 to TRBJ1-1. This CDR3 is 12 amino acids long. Germline loops: CDR1 SEHNR, CDR2 FQNEAQ (reference sequence). The variable domain in full, with the rest retrieved from reference TRBV7-9 and TRBJ1-1, is DTGVSQNPRHKITKRGQNVTFRCDPISEHNRLYWYRQTLGQGPEFLTYFQNEAQLEKSRLLSDRFSAERPKGSFSTLEIQRTEQGDSAMYLCASSEGRTEAFFGQGTRLTVV.

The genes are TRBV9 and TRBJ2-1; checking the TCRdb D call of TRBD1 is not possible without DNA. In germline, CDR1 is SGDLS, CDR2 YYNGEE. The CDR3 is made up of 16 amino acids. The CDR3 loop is CASSVGGTGNYNEQFF.

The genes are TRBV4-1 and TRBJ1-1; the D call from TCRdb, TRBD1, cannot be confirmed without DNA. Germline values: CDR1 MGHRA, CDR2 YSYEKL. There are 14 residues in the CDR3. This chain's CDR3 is CASSQGTMNTEAFF.

CDR3 protein: CASSASGTGWGGVSYEQYF. The chain uses TRBV21-1 and TRBJ2-7; there is no DNA to check the TCRdb D call of TRBD1. TRBV21-1 is a listed pseudogene. The CDR3 has 19 amino acids.

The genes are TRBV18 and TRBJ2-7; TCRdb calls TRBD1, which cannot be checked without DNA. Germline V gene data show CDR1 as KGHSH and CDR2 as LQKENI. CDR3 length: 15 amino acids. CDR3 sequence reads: CASSPRTAYSYEQYF.

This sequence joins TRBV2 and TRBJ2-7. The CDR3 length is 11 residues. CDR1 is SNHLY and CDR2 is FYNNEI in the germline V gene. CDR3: CASRRTYEQYF.

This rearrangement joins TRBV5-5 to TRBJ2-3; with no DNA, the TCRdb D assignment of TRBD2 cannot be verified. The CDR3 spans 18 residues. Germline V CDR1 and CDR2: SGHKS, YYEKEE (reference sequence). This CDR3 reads CASSRLGWLESSTDTQYF.

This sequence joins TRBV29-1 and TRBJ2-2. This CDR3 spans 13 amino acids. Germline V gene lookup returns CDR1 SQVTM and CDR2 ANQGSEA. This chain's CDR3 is CSVETFNTGELFF.